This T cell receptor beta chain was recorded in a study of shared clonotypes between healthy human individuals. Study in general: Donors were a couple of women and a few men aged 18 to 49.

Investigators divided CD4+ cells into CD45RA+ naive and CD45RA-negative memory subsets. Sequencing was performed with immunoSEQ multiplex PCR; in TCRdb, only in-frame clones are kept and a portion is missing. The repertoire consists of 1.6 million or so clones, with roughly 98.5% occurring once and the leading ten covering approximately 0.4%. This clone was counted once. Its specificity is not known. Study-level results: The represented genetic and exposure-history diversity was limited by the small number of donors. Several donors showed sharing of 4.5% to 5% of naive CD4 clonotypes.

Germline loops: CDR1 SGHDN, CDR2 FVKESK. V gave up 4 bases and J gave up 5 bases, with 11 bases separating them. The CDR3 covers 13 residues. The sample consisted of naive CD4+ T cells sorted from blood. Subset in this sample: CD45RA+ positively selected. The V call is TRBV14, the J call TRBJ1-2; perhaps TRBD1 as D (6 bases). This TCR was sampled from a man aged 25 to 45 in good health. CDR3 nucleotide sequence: TGTGCCAGCAGCCCAGGGGCGGGATATGGCTACACCTTC. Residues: CASSPGAGYGYTF.